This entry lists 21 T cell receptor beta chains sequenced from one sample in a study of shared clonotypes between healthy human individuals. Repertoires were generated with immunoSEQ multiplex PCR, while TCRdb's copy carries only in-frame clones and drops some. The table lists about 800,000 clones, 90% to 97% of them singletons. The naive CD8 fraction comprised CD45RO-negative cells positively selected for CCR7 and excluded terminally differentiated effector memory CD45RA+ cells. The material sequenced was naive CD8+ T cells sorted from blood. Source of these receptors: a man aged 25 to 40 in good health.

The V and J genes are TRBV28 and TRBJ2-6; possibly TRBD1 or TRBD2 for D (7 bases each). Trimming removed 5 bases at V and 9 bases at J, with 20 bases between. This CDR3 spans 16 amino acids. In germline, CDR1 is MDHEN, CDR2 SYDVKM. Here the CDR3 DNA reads TGTGCCAGCAGTAGAATCGGGACAGCGGGATACAACGTCCTGACTTTC. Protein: CASSRIGTAGYNVLTF.

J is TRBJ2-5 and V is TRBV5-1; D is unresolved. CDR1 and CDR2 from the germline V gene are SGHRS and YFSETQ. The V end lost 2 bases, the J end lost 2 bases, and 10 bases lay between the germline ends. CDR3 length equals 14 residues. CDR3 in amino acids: CASSFPDGQETQYF. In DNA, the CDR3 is TGCGCCAGCAGCTTCCCCGACGGTCAAGAGACCCAGTACTTC. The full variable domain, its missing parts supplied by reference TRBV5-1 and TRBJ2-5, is KAGVTQTPRYLIKTRGQQVTLSCSPISGHRSVSWYQQTPGQGLQFLFEYFSETQRNKGNFPGRFSGRQFSNSRSEMNVSTLELGDSALYLCASSFPDGQETQYFGPGTRLLVL.

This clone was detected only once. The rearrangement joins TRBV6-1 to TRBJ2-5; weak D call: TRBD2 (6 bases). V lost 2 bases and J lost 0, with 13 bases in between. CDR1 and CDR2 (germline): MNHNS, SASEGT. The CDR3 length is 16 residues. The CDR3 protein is CASSETRLVYQETQYF. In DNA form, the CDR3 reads TGTGCCAGCAGTGAAACCCGACTAGTCTACCAAGAGACCCAGTACTTC.

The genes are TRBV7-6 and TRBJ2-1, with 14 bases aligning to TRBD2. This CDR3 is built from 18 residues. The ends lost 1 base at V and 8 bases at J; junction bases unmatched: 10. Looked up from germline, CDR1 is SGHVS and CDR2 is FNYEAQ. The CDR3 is CASSLEVGTSGRRYEQFF. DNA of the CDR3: TGTGCCAGCAGCTTAGAGGTTGGGACTAGCGGGAGAAGGTATGAGCAGTTCTTC.

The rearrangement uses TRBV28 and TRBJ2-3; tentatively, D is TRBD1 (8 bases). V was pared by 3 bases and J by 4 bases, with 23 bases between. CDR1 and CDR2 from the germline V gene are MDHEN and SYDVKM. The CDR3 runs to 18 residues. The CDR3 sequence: CASSFPTGGDLQADTQYF. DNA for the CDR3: TGTGCCAGCAGTTTTCCCACAGGGGGGGATCTACAAGCAGATACGCAGTATTTT.

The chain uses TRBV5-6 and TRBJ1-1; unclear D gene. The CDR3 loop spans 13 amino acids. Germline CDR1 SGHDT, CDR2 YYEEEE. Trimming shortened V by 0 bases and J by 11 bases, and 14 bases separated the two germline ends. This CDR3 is CASSLVSSRAAFF. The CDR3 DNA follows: TGTGCCAGCAGCTTGGTTTCCAGCCGTGCGGCTTTCTTT.

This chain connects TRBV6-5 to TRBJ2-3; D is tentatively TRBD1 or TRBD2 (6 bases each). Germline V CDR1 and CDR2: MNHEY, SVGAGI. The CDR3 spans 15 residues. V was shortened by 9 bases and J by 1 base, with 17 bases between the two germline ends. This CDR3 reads CASSFYREGTDTQYF. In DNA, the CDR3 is TGTGCCAGTTCTTTCTACAGGGAGGGCACAGATACGCAGTATTTT.

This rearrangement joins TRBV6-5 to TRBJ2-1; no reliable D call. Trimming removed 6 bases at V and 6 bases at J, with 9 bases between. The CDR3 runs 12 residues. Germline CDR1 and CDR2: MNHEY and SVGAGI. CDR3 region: CASSGRSNEQFF. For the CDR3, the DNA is TGTGCCAGCAGCGGCAGGAGCAATGAGCAGTTCTTC.

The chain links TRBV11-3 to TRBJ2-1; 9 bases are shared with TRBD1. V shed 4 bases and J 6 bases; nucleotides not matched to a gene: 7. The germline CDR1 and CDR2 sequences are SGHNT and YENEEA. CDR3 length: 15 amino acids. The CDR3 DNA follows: TGTGCCAGCAGCTCCCGGGACAGGGACCGCAATGAGCAGTTCTTC. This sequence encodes CASSSRDRDRNEQFF. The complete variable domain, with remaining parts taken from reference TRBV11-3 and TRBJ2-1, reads EAGVVQSPRYKIIEKKQPVAFWCNPISGHNTLYWYLQNLGQGPELLIRYENEEAVDDSQLPKDRFSAERLKGVDSTLKIQPAELGDSAVYLCASSSRDRDRNEQFFGPGTRLTVL.

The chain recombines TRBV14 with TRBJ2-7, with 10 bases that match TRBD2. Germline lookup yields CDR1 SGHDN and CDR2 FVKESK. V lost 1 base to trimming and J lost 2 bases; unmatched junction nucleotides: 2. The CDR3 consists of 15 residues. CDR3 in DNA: TGTGCCAGCAGCCAAGCGGGACTAGCGACCTACGAGCAGTACTTC. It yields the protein CASSQAGLATYEQYF.

The CDR3 sequence: CASSWSWSSYEQYF. The CDR3 nucleotides read TGTGCCAGCAGTTGGAGTTGGAGCTCCTACGAGCAGTACTTC. The rearrangement links TRBV27 to TRBJ2-7; D remains unclear. Germline lookup yields CDR1 MNHEY and CDR2 SMNVEV (reference sequence). Between the trimmed V and J ends, which lost 4 bases and 0 bases, there was a span of 10 bases. The CDR3 loop spans 14 amino acids.

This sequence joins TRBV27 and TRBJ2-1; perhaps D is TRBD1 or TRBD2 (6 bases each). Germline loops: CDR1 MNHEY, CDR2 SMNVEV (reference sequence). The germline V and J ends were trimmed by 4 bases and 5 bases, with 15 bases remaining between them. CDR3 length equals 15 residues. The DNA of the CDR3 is TGTGCCAGCAGTTCCAGGGGACTGGCTGACAATGAGCAGTTCTTC. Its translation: CASSSRGLADNEQFF.

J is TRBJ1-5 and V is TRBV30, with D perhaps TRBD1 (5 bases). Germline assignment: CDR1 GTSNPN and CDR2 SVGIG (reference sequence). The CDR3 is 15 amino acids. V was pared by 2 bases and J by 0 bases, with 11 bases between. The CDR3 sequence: CAWSPPDSSNQPQHF. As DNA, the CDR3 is TGTGCCTGGAGTCCGCCCGACAGTAGCAATCAGCCCCAGCATTTT.

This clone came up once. CDR3 in DNA: TGTGCCAGTAGCTTCAGGGGAGGCGCCTACGAGCAGTACTTC. It specifies CASSFRGGAYEQYF. The gene calls are TRBV19 and TRBJ2-7, with D tentatively TRBD1 or TRBD2 (6 bases each). Trimming left V 6 bases short and J 2 bases short, with 14 bases between. The CDR3 spans 14 residues. From germline, CDR1 is LNHDA and CDR2 SQIVND (reference sequence).

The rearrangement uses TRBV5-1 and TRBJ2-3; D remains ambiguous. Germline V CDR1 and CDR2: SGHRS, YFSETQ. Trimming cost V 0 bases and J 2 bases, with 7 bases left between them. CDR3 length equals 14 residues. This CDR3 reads CASSLGGFTDTQYF. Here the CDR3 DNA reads TGCGCCAGCAGCTTGGGTGGATTCACAGATACGCAGTATTTT.

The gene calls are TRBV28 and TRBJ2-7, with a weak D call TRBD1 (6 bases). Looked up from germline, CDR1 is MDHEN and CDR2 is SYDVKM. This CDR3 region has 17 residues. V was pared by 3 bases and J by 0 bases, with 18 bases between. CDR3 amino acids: CASSLHRDTTFSYEQYF. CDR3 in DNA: TGTGCCAGCAGTTTGCACCGGGACACCACCTTCTCCTACGAGCAGTACTTC.

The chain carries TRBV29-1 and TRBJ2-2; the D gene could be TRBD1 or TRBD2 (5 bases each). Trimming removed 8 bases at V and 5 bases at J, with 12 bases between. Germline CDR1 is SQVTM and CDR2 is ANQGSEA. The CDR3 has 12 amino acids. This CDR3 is CSSQGRTGELFF. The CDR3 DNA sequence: TGCAGCTCTCAGGGACGAACCGGGGAGCTGTTTTTT.

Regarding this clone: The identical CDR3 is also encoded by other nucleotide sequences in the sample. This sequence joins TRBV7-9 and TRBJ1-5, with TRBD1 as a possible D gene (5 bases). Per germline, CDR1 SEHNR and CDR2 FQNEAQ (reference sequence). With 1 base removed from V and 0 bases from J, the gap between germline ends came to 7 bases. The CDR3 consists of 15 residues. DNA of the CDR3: TGTGCCAGCAGCTTAGGAGGGGATAGCAATCAGCCCCAGCATTTT. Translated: CASSLGGDSNQPQHF. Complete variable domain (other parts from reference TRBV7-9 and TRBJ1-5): DTGVSQNPRHKITKRGQNVTFRCDPISEHNRLYWYRQTLGQGPEFLTYFQNEAQLEKSRLLSDRFSAERPKGSFSTLEIQRTEQGDSAMYLCASSLGGDSNQPQHFGDGTRLSIL.

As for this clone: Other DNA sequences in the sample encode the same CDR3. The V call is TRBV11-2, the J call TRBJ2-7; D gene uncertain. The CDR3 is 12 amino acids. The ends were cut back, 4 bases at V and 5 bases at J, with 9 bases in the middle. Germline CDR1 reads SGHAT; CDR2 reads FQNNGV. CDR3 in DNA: TGTGCCAGCAGCTCCACCGGTCACGAGCAGTACTTC. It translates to CASSSTGHEQYF. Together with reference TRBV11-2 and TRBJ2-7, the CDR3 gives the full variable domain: EAGVAQSPRYKIIEKRQSVAFWCNPISGHATLYWYQQILGQGPKLLIQFQNNGVVDDSQLPKDRFSAERLKGVDSTLKIQPAKLEDSAVYLCASSSTGHEQYFGPGTRLTVT.

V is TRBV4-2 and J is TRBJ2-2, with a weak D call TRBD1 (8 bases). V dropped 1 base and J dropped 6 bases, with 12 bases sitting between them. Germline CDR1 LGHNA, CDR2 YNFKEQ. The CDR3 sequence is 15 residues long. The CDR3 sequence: CASSQVTGGAGELFF. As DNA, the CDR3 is TGTGCCAGCAGCCAAGTTACAGGGGGGGCCGGGGAGCTGTTTTTT.

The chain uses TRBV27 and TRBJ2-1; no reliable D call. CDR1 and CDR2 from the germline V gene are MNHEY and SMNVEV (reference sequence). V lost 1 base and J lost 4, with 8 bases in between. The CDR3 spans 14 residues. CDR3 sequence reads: CASSLLGGYNEQFF. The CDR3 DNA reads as TGTGCCAGCAGTTTATTGGGCGGTTACAATGAGCAGTTCTTC.